The clone carrying this TCR beta chain was seen a single time. Its antigen remains unidentified. Germline assignment: CDR1 SGHTA and CDR2 FQGNSA. This CDR3 region has 17 residues. Trimming shortened V by 5 bases and J by 1 base, and 20 bases separated the two germline ends. This entry comes from a study of vaccination and CD4 T cells after COVID-19. About the study: Drawing of post-COVID samples took place a median roughly 95 days after diagnosis (range 35 to 161). Cells were stimulated with overlapping spike peptide pools from SARS-CoV-2, HCoV-NL63, HCoV-OC43 and HCoV-229E.

Treatment specified: approximately nine-day PBMC culture with coronavirus spike peptide pools or control peptides (ViraFEST assay). Cultured CD4+ T-cell DNA underwent Oncomine TCR Beta short-read sequencing. TCRdb processed the PCR reads anew with MiXCR; each CDR3 protein has one entry. Found here are 9,000 to 13,000 distinct CDR3 sequences, just under 75% of them singletons; the top ten hold around 7.7%. This receptor was obtained from a human donor who had recovered from COVID-19. The sequencing input was CD4+ T cells from blood, cultured in vitro. This sequence joins TRBV7-2 and TRBJ1-2; D is possibly TRBD1 (6 bases). In DNA, the CDR3 is TGTGCCAGCAGCCCCTACAGGATAGGGGGGATTAACTATGGCTACACCTTC. Encoded protein: CASSPYRIGGINYGYTF. The full variable domain, its missing parts supplied by reference TRBV7-2 and TRBJ1-2, is GAGVSQSPSNKVTEKGKDVELRCDPISGHTALYWYRQSLGQGLEFLIYFQGNSAPDKSGLPSDRFSAERTGGSVSTLTIQRTQQEDSAVYLCASSPYRIGGINYGYTFGSGTRLTVV.